The 19 T cell receptor beta chains below all came from one sample that was sequenced in a study of OX40 agonist ivuxolimab in advanced cancers. Repertoires were generated with immunoSEQ multiplex PCR, while TCRdb's copy carries only in-frame clones and drops some. The sample lists approximately 24,000 clones; approximately 85% were seen once. The specimen comprised CD4+ or CD8+ T cells sorted from blood, sampled in a trial of the OX40 agonist ivuxolimab. These receptors originate from an adult with an advanced solid tumor such as melanoma, head and neck, liver or kidney cancer.

This chain links TRBV4-1 with TRBJ1-1; unclear D gene. The germline V gene has CDR1 MGHRA and CDR2 YSYEKL. The CDR3 covers 14 residues. Trimming took off 2 bases at V and 0 bases at J, with 7 bases between the two ends. CDR3 nucleotide sequence: TGCGCCAGCAGCCAATACCGGTTGAACACTGAAGCTTTCTTT. Its translation is CASSQYRLNTEAFF.

Only one count was recorded for this clone. The chain employs TRBV6-5 and TRBJ1-6; TRBD1 agrees at 7 bases. Germline V gives CDR1 MNHEY, CDR2 SVGAGI. V lost 8 bases to trimming and J lost 9 bases; unmatched junction nucleotides: 7. The CDR3 is 13 amino acids. The DNA of the CDR3 is TGTGCCAGCCGAGGGCAGGGGGTTTCACCCCTCCACTTT. This gives the protein CASRGQGVSPLHF.

V is TRBV19 and J is TRBJ1-2; D unclear. V lost 5 bases and J 3 bases, leaving 16 bases between the germline ends. CDR1 is LNHDA and CDR2 is SQIVND in the germline V gene (reference sequence). The CDR3 loop spans 15 amino acids. The CDR3 coding sequence is TGTGCCAGTAGTCCTCCCGAGTTGTTCGACTATGGCTACACCTTC. The encoded protein is CASSPPELFDYGYTF.

This chain joins TRBV19 and TRBJ2-1; D might be TRBD1 (5 bases). The CDR3 has 15 residues. CDR1 LNHDA and CDR2 SQIVND come from the germline V gene (reference sequence). V lost 5 bases and J lost 6, with 17 bases in between. CDR3 nucleotide sequence: TGTGCCAGTAGTTCATCAGGGTATTTCGGCAATGAGCAGTTCTTC. This gives the protein CASSSSGYFGNEQFF.

The chain employs TRBV7-9 and TRBJ1-5; D remains ambiguous. The CDR3 is 12 residues long. With 1 base removed from V and 6 bases from J, the gap between germline ends came to 4 bases. Germline V CDR1 and CDR2: SEHNR, FQNEAQ (reference sequence). CDR3 in amino acids: CASSLGGQPQHF. The CDR3, as DNA: TGTGCCAGCAGCTTAGGGGGTCAGCCCCAGCATTTT.

The V gene is TRBV7-6, the J gene TRBJ1-2; TRBD1 aligns across 9 bases. The V gene end was trimmed by 5 bases and the J gene end by 6 bases; junction bases not matched to a gene: 10. Germline values: CDR1 SGHVS, CDR2 FNYEAQ. This CDR3 comprises 15 residues. CDR3 protein: CASSLAGTGNNGYTF. DNA for the CDR3: TGTGCCAGCAGCCTGGCCGGGACAGGGAACAATGGCTACACCTTC. Full variable domain (rest looked up from reference TRBV7-6 and TRBJ1-2): GAGVSQSPRYKVTKRGQDVALRCDPISGHVSLYWYRQALGQGPEFLTYFNYEAQQDKSGLPNDRFSAERPEGSISTLTIQRTEQRDSAMYRCASSLAGTGNNGYTFGSGTRLTVV.

This clone was seen once. The chain has TRBV5-1 and TRBJ1-1, with D possibly TRBD1 on 5 matching bases. In germline, CDR1 is SGHRS, CDR2 YFSETQ. The CDR3 has 13 residues. V was pared by 4 bases and J by 6 bases, with 13 bases between. Here the CDR3 reads CASSAGRGAEAFF. The CDR3 DNA reads as TGCGCCAGCAGCGCGGGACGTGGGGCTGAAGCTTTCTTT.

The gene calls are TRBV6-5 and TRBJ2-7, with TRBD1 as a possible D gene (6 bases). Germline V CDR1 and CDR2: MNHEY, SVGAGI. CDR3 length: 13 residues. V lost 4 bases and J lost 6, with 13 bases in between. The CDR3 spells CASSFTGFGEQYF. CDR3 sequence (DNA): TGTGCCAGCAGTTTCACAGGGTTCGGCGAGCAGTACTTC.

J is TRBJ2-1 and V is TRBV2; possibly TRBD2 for D (5 bases). V dropped 4 bases and J dropped 7 bases, with 8 bases sitting between them. This CDR3 spans 12 amino acids. The germline V gene has CDR1 SNHLY and CDR2 FYNNEI. The CDR3 bases are TGTGCCAGCAGTGCGGGATTTAATGAGCAGTTCTTC. It specifies CASSAGFNEQFF.

The chain has TRBV5-5 and TRBJ2-4, with no clear D. CDR3 length equals 13 residues. Germline-derived CDR1 and CDR2 are SGHKS and YYEKEE (reference sequence). V was cut by 4 bases and J by 7 bases, with 12 bases left in between. The CDR3 nucleotides are TGTGCCAGCAGCGTCGACTCTGGGAACATTCAGTACTTC. The encoded protein is CASSVDSGNIQYF.

The chain couples TRBV29-1 to TRBJ1-2; D call uncertain. Trimming removed 0 bases from V and 7 bases from J, with 24 bases in between. This CDR3 is built from 17 residues. In germline, CDR1 is SQVTM, CDR2 ANQGSEA. The CDR3 protein is CSVEEVVAVTAAGGYTF. CDR3 in DNA: TGCAGCGTTGAAGAAGTGGTCGCCGTGACGGCGGCTGGTGGCTACACCTTC.

The sample holds a few counts of this clone. This chain links TRBV11-2 with TRBJ2-7; possible D gene TRBD2, 6 bases. Germline V gene lookup returns CDR1 SGHAT and CDR2 FQNNGV. Trimming removed 5 bases at V and 0 bases at J, with 11 bases between. The CDR3 covers 14 residues. CDR3 protein: CASSLLALSYEQYF. The CDR3 DNA follows: TGTGCCAGCAGCCTACTAGCCCTCTCCTACGAGCAGTACTTC.

This chain connects TRBV9 to TRBJ1-2, with no clear D. This CDR3 contains 14 residues. The germline V gene encodes CDR1 SGDLS and CDR2 YYNGEE. V was clipped by 2 bases and J by 4 bases, with 12 bases between them. CDR3: CASSVGSPGYGYTF. The DNA for the CDR3 is TGTGCCAGCAGCGTTGGGTCGCCGGGCTATGGCTACACCTTC.

This clone was recorded once. This rearrangement joins TRBV10-2 to TRBJ1-5; 7 nucleotides align to TRBD1. Germline lookup yields CDR1 WSHSY and CDR2 SAAADI. Trimming took 7 bases from V and 4 from J; bases not matched to a gene: 7. The CDR3 length is 14 residues. The CDR3 reads CASTPQGYNQPQHF. CDR3 sequence (DNA): TGCGCCAGCACCCCACAGGGGTATAATCAGCCCCAGCATTTT.

This clone occurred a few times. The chain joins TRBV7-9 to TRBJ2-1, with D unresolved. Looked up from germline, CDR1 is SEHNR and CDR2 is FQNEAQ (reference sequence). CDR3 size: 14 residues. Trimming removed 1 base from V and 10 bases from J, with 14 bases in between. CDR3 in DNA: TGTGCCAGCAGCTTAGACGCAGGCCTTGGGGAGCAGTTCTTC. It encodes CASSLDAGLGEQFF.

The chain carries TRBV7-2 and TRBJ2-3; 10 positions agree with TRBD2. The CDR3 has 11 amino acids. V was clipped by 5 bases and J by 15 bases; unmatched bases: 5. The germline CDR1 and CDR2 sequences are SGHTA and FQGNSA. Here the CDR3 reads CASSLGTSDYF. The CDR3, as DNA: TGTGCCAGCAGCCTCGGGACTAGCGATTATTTT. Using reference TRBV7-2 and TRBJ2-3 for the parts outside the CDR3, the full variable domain is GAGVSQSPSNKVTEKGKDVELRCDPISGHTALYWYRQSLGQGLEFLIYFQGNSAPDKSGLPSDRFSAERTGGSVSTLTIQRTQQEDSAVYLCASSLGTSDYFGPGTRLTVL.

J is TRBJ2-1 and V is TRBV20-1; D is uncertain. In germline, CDR1 is DFQATT, CDR2 SNEGSKA (reference sequence). The V gene lost 3 bases and the J gene lost 6 bases, with 3 bases spanning the gap. The CDR3 totals 10 residues. The CDR3 spells CSASSNEQFF. As DNA, the CDR3 is TGCAGTGCTAGCAGCAATGAGCAGTTCTTC.

This sequence joins TRBV7-9 and TRBJ1-5; D not certain. V lost 5 bases and J 7 bases, leaving 9 bases between the germline ends. Germline V CDR1 and CDR2: SEHNR, FQNEAQ (reference sequence). The CDR3 spans 12 residues. The CDR3 is CASSELLQPQHF. The DNA of the CDR3 is TGTGCCAGCAGCGAGCTGCTGCAGCCCCAGCATTTT. The full variable domain, in which reference TRBV7-9 and TRBJ1-5 provide the parts outside the CDR3, is DTGVSQNPRHKITKRGQNVTFRCDPISEHNRLYWYRQTLGQGPEFLTYFQNEAQLEKSRLLSDRFSAERPKGSFSTLEIQRTEQGDSAMYLCASSELLQPQHFGDGTRLSIL.

This chain connects TRBV6-1 to TRBJ1-5; D is unclear. CDR1 and CDR2 from the germline V gene are MNHNS and SASEGT. V dropped 5 bases and J dropped 7 bases, with 9 bases sitting between them. This CDR3 spans 12 amino acids. This CDR3 is CASSWRVQPQHF. DNA for the CDR3: TGTGCCAGCAGTTGGAGGGTCCAGCCCCAGCATTTT.